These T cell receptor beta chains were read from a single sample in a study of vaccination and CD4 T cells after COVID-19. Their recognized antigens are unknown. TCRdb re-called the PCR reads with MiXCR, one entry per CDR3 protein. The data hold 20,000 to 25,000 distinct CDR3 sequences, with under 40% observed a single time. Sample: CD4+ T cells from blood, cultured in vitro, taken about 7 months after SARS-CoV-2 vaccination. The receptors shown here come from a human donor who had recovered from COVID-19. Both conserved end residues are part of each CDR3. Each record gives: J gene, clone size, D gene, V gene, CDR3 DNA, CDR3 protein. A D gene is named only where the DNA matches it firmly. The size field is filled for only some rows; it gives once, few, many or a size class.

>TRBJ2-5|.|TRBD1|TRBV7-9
TGTGCCAGCAGCTACACGGACAGGGGGGAACAAGAGACCCAGTACTTC
CASSYTDRGEQETQYF
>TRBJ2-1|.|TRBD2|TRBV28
TGTGCCAGCAGCCCAGGACTAGCGGGAAAGCAGTTCTTC
CASSPGLAGKQFF
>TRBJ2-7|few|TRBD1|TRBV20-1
TGCAGTGCTAGAGTCCCGGGACAGGGGTACGAGCAGTACTTC
CSARVPGQGYEQYF
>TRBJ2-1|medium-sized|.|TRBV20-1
TGCAGTGCTTCCCCCACGGGGGAAGGAGCGGCCACTAGCCCCTATGAGCAGTTCTTC
CSASPTGEGAATSPYEQFF
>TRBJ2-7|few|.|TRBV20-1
TGCAGTGCCAACGACTACCGTAGATCCTACGAGCAGTACTTC
CSANDYRRSYEQYF
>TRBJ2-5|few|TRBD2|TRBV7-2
TGTGCCAGCAGCGGGCCCCGGACTAGCGGGAGGACCCGCCAAGAGACCCAGTACTTC
CASSGPRTSGRTRQETQYF
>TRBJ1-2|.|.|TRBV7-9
TGTGCCAGCAGCTTGCCGGGGAGAAACTATGGCTACACCTTC
CASSLPGRNYGYTF
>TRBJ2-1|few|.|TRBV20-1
TGCAGTGCTAGAGAGGGCAATGAGCAGTTCTTC
CSAREGNEQFF
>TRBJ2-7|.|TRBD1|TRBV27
TGTGCCAGCAGGGTCCGGACAGGGGTAGGTGGGTGGTCCCACGAGCAGTACTTC
CASRVRTGVGGWSHEQYF
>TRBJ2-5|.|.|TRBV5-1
TGCGCCAGCAGCCTTACGGGGGAAGGCCCCGGGACCCAGTACTTC
CASSLTGEGPGTQYF
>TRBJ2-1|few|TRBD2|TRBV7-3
TGTGCCAGCAGCTTATTACCGGGAGGGACCCATGAGCAGTTCTTC
CASSLLPGGTHEQFF
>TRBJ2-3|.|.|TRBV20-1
TGCAGTGCTAGAGACCCCCACCTCGAAGATACGCAGTATTTT
CSARDPHLEDTQYF
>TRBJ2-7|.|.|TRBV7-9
TGTGCCAGCAGCTCCTCAAGAGCGGTTTCGGTCTACGAGCAGTACTTC
CASSSSRAVSVYEQYF
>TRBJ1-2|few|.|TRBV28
TGTGCCAGCAGTCAAGGGGATAATGGCTACACCTTC
CASSQGDNGYTF
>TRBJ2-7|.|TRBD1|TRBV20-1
TGCAGTGGCACGGGACAGGGAATTTACGAGCAGTACTTC
CSGTGQGIYEQYF
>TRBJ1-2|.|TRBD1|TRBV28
TGTGCCAGCAGCACCGGGACAGTTTATGGCTACACCTTC
CASSTGTVYGYTF
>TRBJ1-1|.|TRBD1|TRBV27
TGTGCCAGCAGTAAATACGGGACAGGAGCTTTCTTT
CASSKYGTGAFF
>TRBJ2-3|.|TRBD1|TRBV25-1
TGTGCCAGCAGTGTACAGGGGGCTTATACGCAGTATTTT
CASSVQGAYTQYF
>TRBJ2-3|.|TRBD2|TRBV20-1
TGCAGCGTTCGGGGGGTCGAGGGCACAGATACGCAGTATTTT
CSVRGVEGTDTQYF
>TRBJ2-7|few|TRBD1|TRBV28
TGTGCCAGCAGTTTAGGACAGGGGTCCGGGTACGAGCAGTACTTC
CASSLGQGSGYEQYF
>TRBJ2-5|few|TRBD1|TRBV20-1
TGCAGTGCCTTGGACAGGGTAGAGACCCAGTACTTC
CSALDRVETQYF
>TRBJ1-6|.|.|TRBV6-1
TGTGCCAGCACCTCGGGGGTCAGCTCCTATAATTCACCCCTCCACTTT
CASTSGVSSYNSPLHF
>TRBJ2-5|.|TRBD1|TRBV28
TGTGCCAGCAGTTTAGGGGACAGGTCAGGGGCAGAGACCCAGTACTTC
CASSLGDRSGAETQYF
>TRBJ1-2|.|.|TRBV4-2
TGTGCCAGCAGCGCGGCAGGGGTTACCTATGGCTACACCTTC
CASSAAGVTYGYTF
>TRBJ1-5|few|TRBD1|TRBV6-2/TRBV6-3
TGTGCCAGCAGTGACAGGGGGGTTCAGCCCCAGCATTTT
CASSDRGVQPQHF
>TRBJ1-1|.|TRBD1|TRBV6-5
TGTGCCAGCAGTTACTACCGGACAGGGCTAGGAACTGAAGCTTTCTTT
CASSYYRTGLGTEAFF